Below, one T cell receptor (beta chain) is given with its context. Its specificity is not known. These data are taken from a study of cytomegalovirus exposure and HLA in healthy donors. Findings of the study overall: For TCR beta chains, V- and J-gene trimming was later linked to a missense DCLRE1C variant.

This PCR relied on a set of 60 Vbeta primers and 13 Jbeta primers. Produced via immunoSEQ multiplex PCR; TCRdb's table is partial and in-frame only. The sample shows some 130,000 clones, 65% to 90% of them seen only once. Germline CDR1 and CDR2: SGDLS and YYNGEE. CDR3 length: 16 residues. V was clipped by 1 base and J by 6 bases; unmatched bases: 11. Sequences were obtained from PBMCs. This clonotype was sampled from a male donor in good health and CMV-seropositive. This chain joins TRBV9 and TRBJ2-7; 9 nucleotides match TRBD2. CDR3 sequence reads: CASSVSYAGGIGEQYF. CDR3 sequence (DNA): TGTGCCAGCAGCGTAAGTTACGCGGGGGGGATCGGCGAGCAGTACTTC.